These 23 T cell receptor beta chains were sequenced from one sample in a study of shared clonotypes between healthy human individuals (dated by TCRdb to 2020 to 2022). The library relied on the immunoSEQ multiplex PCR assay. TCRdb re-hosts the immuneACCESS table, in-frame sequences only. Its copies lack some clones; in the studies checked, an unresolved V gene accounts for under half of them, and the cause for the rest is not known. The sample records about 190,000 clones, approximately 70% of which are singletons. Jointly, the top ten make up roughly 10% of the sample. Sample: memory CD4+ T cells sorted from blood. Read against the paper, the sample's cell subset or site label means: CD45RA-negative fraction. The receptors originated from a man in his thirties or forties in good health.

This clone was counted only a few times. The V call is TRBV6-4, the J call TRBJ2-1; 12 nucleotides align to TRBD2. The V segment lost 5 bases and the J segment 6 bases; nucleotides outside the gene matches: 2. Germline V gene lookup returns CDR1 MRHNA and CDR2 SNTAGT. The CDR3 covers 14 residues. The CDR3, as DNA: TGTGCCAGCAGTCGACTAGCGGGGGCCAATGAGCAGTTCTTC. Amino acid sequence: CASSRLAGANEQFF.

The sample holds a few counts of this clone. The sample contains more than one DNA sequence encoding this CDR3. This chain connects TRBV6-5 to TRBJ1-3, with unresolved D. The CDR3 sequence is 13 residues long. Trimming left V 3 bases short and J 0 bases short, with 3 bases between. Germline assignment: CDR1 MNHEY and CDR2 SVGAGI. CDR3 sequence reads: CASSYGSGNTIYF. The CDR3 bases are TGTGCCAGCAGTTATGGCTCTGGAAACACCATATATTTT.

J is TRBJ2-3 and V is TRBV5-1; maybe TRBD2 (5 bases). Germline V gives CDR1 SGHRS, CDR2 YFSETQ. The CDR3 has 15 residues. V dropped 0 bases and J dropped 1 base, with 9 bases sitting between them. Here the CDR3 reads CASSLEVSGTDTQYF. The CDR3 DNA follows: TGCGCCAGCAGCTTGGAGGTTAGCGGCACAGATACGCAGTATTTT.

The rearrangement uses TRBV7-2 and TRBJ2-1; TRBD2 matches 10 bases. Germline values: CDR1 SGHTA, CDR2 FQGNSA. J lost 10 bases, V lost 1 base, and 10 bases had no gene match. There are 16 residues in the CDR3. Here the CDR3 DNA reads TGTGCCAGCAGCTTAGGGGCTAGCGGGAGCGAGGGCGAGCAGTTCTTC. It specifies CASSLGASGSEGEQFF. Based on the CDR3 plus reference TRBV7-2 and TRBJ2-1, the full variable domain is GAGVSQSPSNKVTEKGKDVELRCDPISGHTALYWYRQSLGQGLEFLIYFQGNSAPDKSGLPSDRFSAERTGGSVSTLTIQRTQQEDSAVYLCASSLGASGSEGEQFFGPGTRLTVL.

V and J are TRBV27 and TRBJ2-7, with no clear D. V lost 6 bases and J lost 3, with 6 bases in between. Per the germline V gene, CDR1 is MNHEY and CDR2 is SMNVEV (reference sequence). This CDR3 is 11 amino acids long. The DNA for the CDR3 is TGTGCCAGCAGAAATTACTACGAGCAGTACTTC. It translates to CASRNYYEQYF.

The chain has TRBV11-2 and TRBJ2-5, with D possibly TRBD2 on 5 matching bases. The length of the CDR3 is 15 residues. V lost 5 bases, J lost 5 bases, and 18 bases lay in between. CDR1 and CDR2 (germline): SGHAT, FQNNGV. Written as DNA, the CDR3 is TGTGCCAGCAGCCGACCCCGGGATCCAACGGAGACCCAGTACTTC. This encodes CASSRPRDPTETQYF.

This clone was seen more than once but under ten times. The chain has TRBV10-1 and TRBJ2-1; 10 bases map to TRBD2. Germline lookup yields CDR1 WNHNN and CDR2 SYGVQD (reference sequence). The CDR3 extends over 14 amino acids. V dropped 6 bases and J dropped 6; count of bases not matched to a gene: 5. The CDR3 bases are TGCGCCAGCAGCCCTAGCGGGAGCGGCAATGAGCAGTTCTTC. It translates to CASSPSGSGNEQFF.

The rearrangement joins TRBV7-2 to TRBJ2-1; TRBD2 matches 11 bases. With 5 bases clipped from V and 2 bases from J, the junction kept 8 bases outside the gene matches. The CDR3 consists of 17 residues. From germline, CDR1 is SGHTA and CDR2 FQGNSA. The CDR3 loop is CASSPLAGVTPYNEQFF. The CDR3 coding sequence is TGTGCCAGCAGCCCACTAGCGGGAGTCACCCCCTACAATGAGCAGTTCTTC.

The rearrangement joins TRBV6-5 to TRBJ2-3; D is undetermined. In germline, CDR1 is MNHEY, CDR2 SVGAGI. The CDR3 has 14 amino acids. V was pared by 5 bases and J by 0 bases, with 9 bases between. CDR3 protein: CASSRLGSTDTQYF. CDR3 coding DNA: TGTGCCAGCAGTCGCCTAGGGAGCACAGATACGCAGTATTTT.

This clone has only a few counts. CDR3 residues: CASRPTSGAEFF. Here the CDR3 DNA reads TGTGCCAGCAGGCCCACTAGCGGGGCAGAGTTCTTC. The rearrangement joins TRBV11-2 to TRBJ2-1; 10 bases are a match to TRBD2. Germline CDR1 reads SGHAT; CDR2 reads FQNNGV. The CDR3 covers 12 residues. V trimming: 6 bases; J trimming: 14 bases; junction bases outside the gene matches: 7.

In this sample, this clone turned up once. This chain links TRBV4-3 with TRBJ2-1, with D uncertain. Trimming took off 2 bases at V and 0 bases at J, with 11 bases between the two ends. The length of the CDR3 is 16 residues. Germline CDR1 and CDR2: LGHNA and YSLEER. CDR3 sequence: CASSQQPALSYNEQFF. The CDR3 DNA sequence: TGCGCCAGCAGCCAACAACCTGCCCTCTCCTACAATGAGCAGTTCTTC.

This clone was seen more than once but under ten times. The rearrangement joins TRBV5-1 to TRBJ2-1; D not resolved. Per germline, CDR1 SGHRS and CDR2 YFSETQ. V gave up 0 bases and J gave up 9 bases, with 10 bases separating them. The CDR3 runs to 13 residues. DNA for the CDR3: TGCGCCAGCAGCTTGGGGCCTTCGGGTGAGCAGTTCTTC. This sequence encodes CASSLGPSGEQFF.

The V gene is TRBV5-1, the J gene TRBJ1-2, with D perhaps TRBD1 (5 bases). V was shortened by 2 bases and J by 8 bases, with 16 bases between the two germline ends. Per the germline V gene, CDR1 is SGHRS and CDR2 is YFSETQ. The CDR3 has 14 amino acids. CDR3 residues: CASSFWEGARGYTF. CDR3 in DNA: TGCGCCAGCAGCTTCTGGGAAGGGGCTAGAGGCTACACCTTC.

The chain is built from TRBV4-2 and TRBJ2-4; no clear D gene. Germline V CDR1 and CDR2: LGHNA, YNFKEQ. V was clipped by 0 bases and J by 0 bases, with 15 bases between them. CDR3 length: 18 amino acids. The DNA for the CDR3 is TGTGCCAGCAGCCAAGATCTCCCACAGCTACTAGCCAAAAACATTCAGTACTTC. Translated, it gives CASSQDLPQLLAKNIQYF.

The genes are TRBV5-1 and TRBJ2-5; no definite D call. This CDR3 contains 13 residues. The germline V gene has CDR1 SGHRS and CDR2 YFSETQ. The germline V and J ends were trimmed by 4 bases and 2 bases, with 9 bases remaining between them. The CDR3 coding sequence is TGCGCCAGCAGCGTGGGTGAGCAAGAGACCCAGTACTTC. Encoded protein: CASSVGEQETQYF.

This clone came up a few times. This chain joins TRBV15 and TRBJ2-1; D is perhaps TRBD1 (6 bases). V was clipped by 3 bases and J by 8 bases, with 14 bases between them. This CDR3 has 14 amino acids. Per germline, CDR1 LNHNV and CDR2 YYDKDF (reference sequence). CDR3 loop: CATSSRDRSHEQFF. The CDR3 bases are TGTGCCACCAGCAGCCGCGACAGGTCTCATGAGCAGTTCTTC.

J is TRBJ2-3 and V is TRBV5-5, with 12 nucleotides matching TRBD1. The CDR3 loop spans 17 amino acids. CDR1 and CDR2 (germline): SGHKS, YYEKEE (reference sequence). With V trimmed by 3 bases and J by 6 bases, 11 bases remained unmatched. The CDR3 is CASSSIRGTGGSDTQYF. The CDR3 coding sequence is TGTGCCAGCAGCTCCATTCGCGGGACAGGGGGCAGTGATACGCAGTATTTT.

This chain joins TRBV28 and TRBJ2-2; TRBD1 matches 8 bases. The CDR3 contains 15 residues. The germline V gene encodes CDR1 MDHEN and CDR2 SYDVKM. Trimming cost V 4 bases and J 3 bases; bases outside gene matches: 4. This CDR3 is CASSSGQGDTGELFF. Written as DNA, the CDR3 is TGTGCCAGCAGTTCAGGACAGGGTGACACCGGGGAGCTGTTTTTT.

The chain employs TRBV7-2 and TRBJ2-3, with unresolved D. CDR1 and CDR2 (germline): SGHTA, FQGNSA. V lost 2 bases and J 2 bases, leaving 11 bases between the germline ends. The CDR3 covers 15 residues. The CDR3 loop reads CASSLMGWVTDTQYF. CDR3 DNA sequence: TGTGCCAGCAGCTTAATGGGGTGGGTCACAGATACGCAGTATTTT.

The rearrangement uses TRBV7-8 and TRBJ2-1; 14 bases match TRBD2. V was clipped by 5 bases and J by 10 bases; unmatched bases: 10. Germline values: CDR1 SGHVS, CDR2 FQNEAQ. The CDR3 is made up of 16 amino acids. For the CDR3, the DNA is TGTGCCAGCAGCCCGACCGGGACTAGCGGGAGCCGCGAGCAGTTCTTC. Protein product: CASSPTGTSGSREQFF.

This rearrangement joins TRBV10-1 to TRBJ2-3; 11 nucleotides line up with TRBD2. V gave up 2 bases and J gave up 4 bases; unmatched junction bases: 2. Germline CDR1 and CDR2: WNHNN and SYGVQD (reference sequence). CDR3 length: 15 amino acids. CDR3 in DNA: TGCGCCAGCAGTGAGGTAGCGGGAGGGGCAGATACGCAGTATTTT. It translates to CASSEVAGGADTQYF.

This clone appeared many times. The chain recombines TRBV7-9 with TRBJ2-1, with 9 bases identical to TRBD2. This CDR3 has 15 amino acids. Per the germline V gene, CDR1 is SEHNR and CDR2 is FQNEAQ (reference sequence). After removal of 7 bases from V and 4 bases from J, the junction contained 8 bases not matched to a gene. CDR3 sequence: CASISGRPRYNEQFF. The CDR3 DNA reads TGTGCCAGCATAAGCGGGAGGCCCCGTTACAATGAGCAGTTCTTC.

This clone turned up a few times. The chain combines TRBV25-1 with TRBJ1-5, with D hard to call. V was cut by 2 bases and J by 7 bases, with 12 bases left in between. Germline values: CDR1 MGHDK, CDR2 SYGVNS. The CDR3 has 14 amino acids. The CDR3 DNA sequence: TGTGCCAGCAGTGAACCGGGGTCACGGCAGCCCCAGCATTTT. Its translation: CASSEPGSRQPQHF.